The 32 T cell receptor beta chains given below trace back to one sample, sequenced in a study of identical twins. TCRdb re-derived calls from the 5' RACE reads in MiXCR, one entry per CDR3 protein. In the table there are around 450,000 distinct CDR3 sequences, 14% of which are singletons. The data also belong to a second study, concerning yellow fever vaccine responses in identical twins.

The material sequenced was CD4+ T cells sorted from blood. The receptors were gathered from a woman between 18 and 30 years old in good health.

The chain employs TRBV10-3 and TRBJ2-1, with TRBD2 as a possible D gene (5 bases). The CDR3 loop spans 16 amino acids. V was cut by 4 bases and J by 1 base, with 14 bases left in between. In germline, CDR1 is ENHRY, CDR2 SYGVKD. The CDR3 loop is CAISVLGGESYNEQFF. Written as DNA, the CDR3 is TGTGCCATCAGTGTACTAGGTGGGGAATCCTACAATGAGCAGTTCTTC.

The rearrangement joins TRBV5-1 to TRBJ2-3, with TRBD2 identical over 9 bases. Trimming at V came to 5 bases and at J to 0 bases, leaving 7 bases not matched to a gene. This CDR3 contains 16 residues. Germline CDR1 is SGHRS and CDR2 is YFSETQ. Written as DNA, the CDR3 is TGCGCCAGCAGTGTAGTAGCGGGGGTTAGCACAGATACGCAGTATTTT. It codes for CASSVVAGVSTDTQYF. The full variable domain, completed using reference TRBV5-1 and TRBJ2-3, is KAGVTQTPRYLIKTRGQQVTLSCSPISGHRSVSWYQQTPGQGLQFLFEYFSETQRNKGNFPGRFSGRQFSNSRSEMNVSTLELGDSALYLCASSVVAGVSTDTQYFGPGTRLTVL.

This clonotype was observed a handful of times. The chain links TRBV20-1 to TRBJ2-1; TRBD2 agrees at 11 bases. This CDR3 contains 15 residues. V lost 0 bases and J lost 9; bases outside the gene matches: 7. Germline V gives CDR1 DFQATT, CDR2 SNEGSKA (reference sequence). The DNA for the CDR3 is TGCAGTGCTAGAGATCGGCCTAGCGGGAGGACTGAGCAGTTCTTC. This sequence encodes CSARDRPSGRTEQFF.

This clonotype was detected ten times or more. This sequence joins TRBV28 and TRBJ2-7; D unresolved. Germline CDR1 is MDHEN and CDR2 is SYDVKM. V lost 6 bases and J lost 6, with 9 bases in between. The CDR3 totals 11 residues. CDR3 residues: CASRIYGEQYF. As DNA, the CDR3 is TGTGCCAGCAGAATATACGGCGAGCAGTACTTC.

This rearrangement joins TRBV7-2 to TRBJ2-2, with D uncertain. CDR1 is SGHTA, CDR2 FQGNSA, per germline. V lost 2 bases and J 6 bases, leaving 10 bases between the germline ends. The CDR3 consists of 14 residues. DNA of the CDR3: TGTGCCAGCAGCTTAAATAGTTTCCCCGGGGAGCTGTTTTTT. Its translation is CASSLNSFPGELFF.

There are a few counts of this clonotype. The V and J genes are TRBV7-2 and TRBJ2-3, with D possibly matching TRBD1 (6 bases). The CDR3 is made up of 16 amino acids. Germline CDR1 and CDR2: SGHTA and FQGNSA. Between the trimmed V and J ends, which lost 1 base and 1 base, there was a span of 12 bases. CDR3 amino acids: CASSLGAGARTDTQYF. DNA of the CDR3: TGTGCCAGCAGCTTAGGGGCAGGGGCCCGCACAGATACGCAGTATTTT.

The chain uses TRBV5-1 and TRBJ1-1; 12 bases are shared with TRBD1. This CDR3 is 19 amino acids long. Germline trimming cut 3 bases from V and 3 bases from J; bases unmatched to any gene: 15. The germline V gene has CDR1 SGHRS and CDR2 YFSETQ. CDR3 in DNA: TGCGCCAGCAGCTCAAGGGACAGGGGGCGCAAAAGCATCGACACTGAAGCTTTCTTT. It yields the protein CASSSRDRGRKSIDTEAFF. Complete variable domain (other parts from reference TRBV5-1 and TRBJ1-1): KAGVTQTPRYLIKTRGQQVTLSCSPISGHRSVSWYQQTPGQGLQFLFEYFSETQRNKGNFPGRFSGRQFSNSRSEMNVSTLELGDSALYLCASSSRDRGRKSIDTEAFFGQGTRLTVV.

Only a few counts were recorded for this clonotype. This sequence joins TRBV28 and TRBJ2-5; TRBD1 agrees at 9 bases. CDR1 and CDR2 (germline): MDHEN, SYDVKM. The CDR3 has 15 residues. The trim removed 4 bases at V and 2 bases at J, leaving 5 bases unmatched. The CDR3 reads CASSSPGTGQETQYF. CDR3 bases: TGTGCCAGCAGTTCCCCCGGGACAGGGCAAGAGACCCAGTACTTC.

This clonotype showed up just a few times. The chain uses TRBV7-8 and TRBJ2-2; 9 bases line up with TRBD1. The germline V gene has CDR1 SGHVS and CDR2 FQNEAQ. Trimming at V came to 2 bases and at J to 3 bases, leaving 7 bases not matched to a gene. The CDR3 spans 17 residues. The CDR3 nucleotides read TGTGCCAGCAGCTTAAGACCCCGGACAGGGGACACCGGGGAGCTGTTTTTT. Translating it yields CASSLRPRTGDTGELFF.

The chain employs TRBV6-2 or TRBV6-3 and TRBJ2-3; no reliable D call. CDR3 length: 15 amino acids. V was cut by 2 bases and J by 1 base, with 10 bases left in between. Germline-derived CDR1 and CDR2 are MNHEY and SVGEGT. The CDR3, as DNA: TGTGCCAGCAGTTACGCCGTTATTCGCACAGATACGCAGTATTTT. This codes for CASSYAVIRTDTQYF.

The rearrangement links TRBV12-3 or TRBV12-4 to TRBJ2-1; 9 bases are shared with TRBD2. The junction had 13 bases not matched to a gene; V was cut back by 3 bases and J by 7 bases. The length of the CDR3 is 17 residues. The CDR3 DNA is TGTGCCAGCAGTTTCGATCTCGGGACTAGCTTTAGTAATGAGCAGTTCTTC. Residues: CASSFDLGTSFSNEQFF.

V is TRBV20-1 and J is TRBJ1-1; the D gene is possibly TRBD1 (6 bases). Trimming removed 5 bases at V and 5 bases at J, with 18 bases between. Germline CDR1 DFQATT, CDR2 SNEGSKA (reference sequence). CDR3 length: 14 amino acids. The CDR3 region is CSAQITGMGTEAFF. DNA of the CDR3: TGCAGTGCTCAGATAACAGGGATGGGGACTGAAGCTTTCTTT.

Only a few counts were recorded for this clonotype. The chain couples TRBV27 to TRBJ2-6; 10 positions match TRBD1. The ends lost 5 bases at V and 2 bases at J; junction bases unmatched: 12. Germline CDR1 MNHEY, CDR2 SMNVEV (reference sequence). The CDR3 is 19 amino acids. The CDR3: CASSPLRDRGITGANVLTF. The CDR3 DNA sequence: TGTGCCAGCAGTCCCCTCAGGGACAGGGGAATAACTGGGGCCAACGTCCTGACTTTC.

The sample holds a few counts of this clonotype. The rearrangement uses TRBV7-2 and TRBJ2-1, with D perhaps TRBD2 (6 bases). V gave up 1 base and J gave up 15 bases, with 13 bases separating them. This CDR3 is built from 12 residues. CDR1 is SGHTA, CDR2 FQGNSA, per germline. CDR3 bases: TGTGCCAGCAGCTTAGTCGCGGGAATCACGTTCTTC. This encodes CASSLVAGITFF.

The J gene is TRBJ1-4, the V gene TRBV5-1; 8 positions agree with TRBD1. The germline CDR1 and CDR2 sequences are SGHRS and YFSETQ. Trimming took 0 bases from V and 4 from J; bases not matched to a gene: 2. This CDR3 contains 15 residues. The CDR3 nucleotides are TGCGCCAGCAGCTTGGCAGGACAGGGTAATGAAAAACTGTTTTTT. It codes for CASSLAGQGNEKLFF. The full variable domain, in which reference TRBV5-1 and TRBJ1-4 provide the parts outside the CDR3, is KAGVTQTPRYLIKTRGQQVTLSCSPISGHRSVSWYQQTPGQGLQFLFEYFSETQRNKGNFPGRFSGRQFSNSRSEMNVSTLELGDSALYLCASSLAGQGNEKLFFGSGTQLSVL.

This chain uses TRBV7-3 with TRBJ2-3, with D possibly called TRBD1 or TRBD2 (5 bases each). Trimming left V 1 base short and J 4 bases short, with 9 bases between. This CDR3 comprises 14 residues. Looked up from germline, CDR1 is SGHTA and CDR2 is FQGTGA. Written as DNA, the CDR3 is TGTGCCAGCAGCTTAAACGGGGCGGCAGATACGCAGTATTTT. It is translated as CASSLNGAADTQYF.

This chain joins TRBV11-3 and TRBJ2-1; 14 nucleotides agree with TRBD2. There are 21 residues in the CDR3. From germline, CDR1 is SGHNT and CDR2 YENEEA. Unmatched junction bases numbered 15, after V lost 5 bases and J lost 0 bases. CDR3 DNA: TGTGCCAGCAGCCATAGGACTAGCGGGAGGCCCACTTCTAGCTCCTACAATGAGCAGTTCTTC. Translated: CASSHRTSGRPTSSSYNEQFF.

This clonotype was found a few times. The chain carries TRBV28 and TRBJ2-1; D is possibly TRBD1 (5 bases). Germline V lookup: CDR1 MDHEN, CDR2 SYDVKM. CDR3 size: 15 residues. V lost 6 bases, J lost 0 bases, and 12 bases lay in between. The CDR3 nucleotides read TGTGCCAGCAGCCCGATCAGGGCCTCCTACAATGAGCAGTTCTTC. As protein: CASSPIRASYNEQFF.

The gene calls are TRBV6-4 and TRBJ2-1; tentative D call: TRBD1 (6 bases). Per the germline V gene, CDR1 is MRHNA and CDR2 is SNTAGT. V was clipped by 1 base and J by 5 bases, with 12 bases between them. This CDR3 comprises 15 residues. This CDR3 reads CASSDLPGHHNEQFF. The CDR3 DNA follows: TGTGCCAGCAGTGACTTGCCGGGACACCACAATGAGCAGTTCTTC.

V gene TRBV7-3 combines with J gene TRBJ1-1; the D gene is possibly TRBD1 (6 bases). Trimming removed 5 bases from V and 11 bases from J, with 24 bases in between. The CDR3 has 15 amino acids. Germline CDR1 reads SGHTA; CDR2 reads FQGTGA. DNA for the CDR3: TGTGCCAGCAGCCCCGTGGGGGCTGCAACGGGTAGTGCTTTCTTT. Translation gives CASSPVGAATGSAFF.

This chain links TRBV6-1 with TRBJ1-2; D may be TRBD1 (5 bases). The V gene's germline CDR1 is MNHNS and CDR2 SASEGT. V was pared by 5 bases and J by 4 bases, with 14 bases between. The CDR3 has 14 amino acids. CDR3 in DNA: TGTGCCAGCAGTCCGGCCCCAGGGTTCTATGGCTACACCTTC. This gives the protein CASSPAPGFYGYTF.

The chain links TRBV18 to TRBJ2-1; no firm D call. The V gene's germline CDR1 is KGHSH and CDR2 LQKENI. This CDR3 spans 12 amino acids. Trimming took off 3 bases at V and 8 bases at J, with 8 bases between the two ends. For the CDR3, the DNA is TGTGCCAGCTCACCTTTTTTGGATGAGCAGTTCTTC. Translating gives CASSPFLDEQFF.

A few counts support this clonotype. Compared with germline, one end of the junction differs, possibly owing to a read error. The chain combines TRBV29-1 with TRBJ1-2; D not certain. This CDR3 contains 11 residues. CDR1 and CDR2 from the germline V gene are SQVTM and ANQGSEA. The chain's CDR3 is CSGESNYGYTF. DNA for the CDR3: TGCAGCGGTGAATCTAACTATGGCTACACCTTC.

The genes are TRBV11-2 and TRBJ2-1, with 16 bases lining up with TRBD2. Germline CDR1 reads SGHAT; CDR2 reads FQNNGV. Unmatched junction bases numbered 17, after V lost 5 bases and J lost 10 bases. The CDR3 has 19 residues. The CDR3 sequence is CASSPWGLAGGPFFKEQFF. CDR3 in DNA: TGTGCCAGCAGCCCATGGGGACTAGCGGGAGGGCCCTTCTTTAAGGAGCAGTTCTTC.

V usage is TRBV24-1 and J usage is TRBJ2-1; 10 bases are a match to TRBD2. The CDR3 is 16 residues long. V lost 2 bases, J lost 4 bases, and 4 bases stayed unmatched. The germline CDR1 and CDR2 sequences are KGHDR and SFDVKD. The CDR3 bases are TGTGCCACCAGTGATTCTAGCGGGAGCGCGTACAATGAGCAGTTCTTC. Translating gives CATSDSSGSAYNEQFF.

This clonotype was counted between two and nine times. The V and J genes are TRBV5-6 and TRBJ2-6; D is unresolved. V was pared by 2 bases and J by 0 bases, with 9 bases between. The CDR3 extends over 16 amino acids. Germline V gene lookup returns CDR1 SGHDT and CDR2 YYEEEE. CDR3 loop: CASSLDGDSGANVLTF. For the CDR3, the DNA is TGTGCCAGCAGCTTAGATGGAGACTCTGGGGCCAACGTCCTGACTTTC. The variable domain in full, with the rest retrieved from reference TRBV5-6 and TRBJ2-6, is DAGVTQSPTHLIKTRGQQVTLRCSPKSGHDTVSWYQQALGQGPQFIFQYYEEEERQRGNFPDRFSGHQFPNYSSELNVNALLLGDSALYLCASSLDGDSGANVLTFGAGSRLTVL.

This clonotype was seen at least ten times. This chain uses TRBV12-3 or TRBV12-4 with TRBJ1-6; the match to TRBD1 covers 7 bases. Unmatched junction bases numbered 9, after V lost 6 bases and J lost 7 bases. This CDR3 region has 15 residues. The CDR3 spells CASRLSGTENSPLHF. DNA for the CDR3: TGTGCCAGCAGGCTCTCCGGGACAGAAAATTCACCCCTCCACTTT.

The chain employs TRBV28 and TRBJ2-7; maybe TRBD1 (6 bases). Germline CDR1 reads MDHEN; CDR2 reads SYDVKM. Deletions cut 5 bases from V and 2 bases from J, with 16 bases between. The CDR3 totals 15 residues. The CDR3 DNA sequence: TGTGCCAGCAGTCTAAGGTGGGACAAAGCCTACGAGCAGTACTTC. It yields the protein CASSLRWDKAYEQYF.

The chain couples TRBV30 to TRBJ2-3; D perhaps matches TRBD1 (6 bases). Germline V gene data show CDR1 as GTSNPN and CDR2 as SVGIG (reference sequence). This CDR3 spans 11 amino acids. Between the trimmed V and J ends, which lost 5 bases and 5 bases, there was a span of 8 bases. CDR3 bases: TGTGCCTGGGGGGGCATAGATACGCAGTATTTT. Protein product: CAWGGIDTQYF.

This chain joins TRBV12-3 or TRBV12-4 and TRBJ2-7; D might be TRBD1 (5 bases). The CDR3 covers 12 residues. V gave up 6 bases and J gave up 1 base, with 7 bases separating them. The CDR3 reads CASRTESYEQYF. CDR3 in DNA: TGTGCCAGCAGGACAGAGTCCTACGAGCAGTACTTC.

The J gene is TRBJ1-1, the V gene TRBV30, with 7 bases matching TRBD1. Trimming took 1 base from V and 3 from J; bases not matched to a gene: 2. The CDR3 sequence is 13 residues long. CDR1 is GTSNPN and CDR2 is SVGIG in the germline V gene (reference sequence). CDR3: CAWSGQGYTEAFF. The CDR3 nucleotides read TGTGCCTGGAGTGGACAGGGATACACTGAAGCTTTCTTT.

V usage is TRBV7-9 and J usage is TRBJ2-3; 8 bases are a match to TRBD2. Looked up from germline, CDR1 is SEHNR and CDR2 is FQNEAQ (reference sequence). The CDR3 sequence is 14 residues long. V was pared by 2 bases and J by 8 bases, with 6 bases of the junction left unmatched. CDR3 nucleotides: TGTGCCAGCAGCTTAAAGAGGCTAGCGGGTACGCAGTATTTT. Amino acid sequence: CASSLKRLAGTQYF.